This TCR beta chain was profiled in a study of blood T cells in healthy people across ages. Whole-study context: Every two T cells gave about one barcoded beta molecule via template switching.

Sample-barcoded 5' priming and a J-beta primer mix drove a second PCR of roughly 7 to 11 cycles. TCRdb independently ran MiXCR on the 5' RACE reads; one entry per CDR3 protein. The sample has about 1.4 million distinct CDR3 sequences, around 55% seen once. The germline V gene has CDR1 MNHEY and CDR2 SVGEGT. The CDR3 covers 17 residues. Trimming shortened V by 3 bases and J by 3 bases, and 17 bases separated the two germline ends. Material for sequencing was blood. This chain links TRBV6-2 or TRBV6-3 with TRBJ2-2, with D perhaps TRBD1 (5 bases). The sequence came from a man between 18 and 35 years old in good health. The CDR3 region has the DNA TGTGCCAGCAGTTATATTCAGGGCACCCCATACACCGGGGAGCTGTTTTTT. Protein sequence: CASSYIQGTPYTGELFF.